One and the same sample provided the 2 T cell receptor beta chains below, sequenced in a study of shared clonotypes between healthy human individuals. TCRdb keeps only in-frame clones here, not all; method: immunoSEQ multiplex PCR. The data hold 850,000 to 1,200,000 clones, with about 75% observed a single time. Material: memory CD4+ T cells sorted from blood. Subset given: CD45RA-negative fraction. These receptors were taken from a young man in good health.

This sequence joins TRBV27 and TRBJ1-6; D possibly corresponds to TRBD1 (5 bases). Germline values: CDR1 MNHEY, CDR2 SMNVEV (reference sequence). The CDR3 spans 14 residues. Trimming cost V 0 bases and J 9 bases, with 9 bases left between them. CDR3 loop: CASSLSKGISPLHF. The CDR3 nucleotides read TGTGCCAGCAGTTTATCGAAGGGGATTTCACCCCTCCACTTT.

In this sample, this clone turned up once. CDR3 DNA sequence: TGTGCCAGCAGCACGGGACTAGCTGGGGAGACCCAGTACTTC. Amino acid sequence: CASSTGLAGETQYF. The chain links TRBV2 to TRBJ2-5; 9 positions agree with TRBD2. V was pared by 6 bases and J by 5 bases, with 7 bases of the junction left unmatched. Per germline, CDR1 SNHLY and CDR2 FYNNEI. The CDR3 runs to 14 residues.